The next 27 T cell receptor beta chains were all read from a single sample in a study of T-cell reconstitution after alpha-beta-depleted transplantation in children. During its preparation, the TCRbeta library received unique molecular identifiers. TCRdb re-analysed the PCR reads in MiXCR, keeping a single row per CDR3 protein. The sample lists some 280,000 distinct CDR3 sequences, nearly 10% seen once, with 9.5% to 13% in the top ten. The source was PBMCs from the stem cell graft donor, collected from the stem cell graft. These receptors originate from a human donor who donated a stem cell graft to a child with SCID.

This clonotype was seen repeatedly, ten times or more. V is TRBV10-3 and J is TRBJ1-6; no definite D call. The CDR3 sequence is 18 residues long. The V end lost 1 base, the J end lost 0 bases, and 13 bases lay between the germline ends. Per germline, CDR1 ENHRY and CDR2 SYGVKD. CDR3 sequence (DNA): TGTGCCATCAGTGAGTTTAAGGGATCGAGCTCCTATAATTCACCCCTCCACTTT. Translated: CAISEFKGSSSYNSPLHF.

V gene TRBV6-2 or TRBV6-3 combines with J gene TRBJ1-2; D gene uncertain. The CDR3 is 13 residues long. Trimming cost V 4 bases and J 3 bases, with 9 bases left between them. Per the germline V gene, CDR1 is MNHEY and CDR2 is SVGEGT. CDR3 sequence: CASSSPNDYGYTF. CDR3 DNA sequence: TGTGCCAGCAGTTCTCCCAATGACTATGGCTACACCTTC.

The chain recombines TRBV12-3 or TRBV12-4 with TRBJ1-2, with 7 bases identical to TRBD1. V lost 5 bases and J lost 4; bases outside the gene matches: 7. CDR3 length: 14 residues. The CDR3 sequence: CASSTWDSSYGYTF. DNA for the CDR3: TGTGCCAGCAGTACCTGGGACAGCAGCTATGGCTACACCTTC.

This chain links TRBV7-9 with TRBJ2-3, with 8 bases that match TRBD2. The CDR3 length is 15 residues. The junction had 4 bases not matched to a gene; V was cut back by 5 bases and J by 0 bases. CDR1 and CDR2 from the germline V gene are SEHNR and FQNEAQ (reference sequence). Here the CDR3 DNA reads TGTGCCAGCAGCCCCAGCGGGGGAAGCACAGATACGCAGTATTTT. Translating it yields CASSPSGGSTDTQYF.

The chain links TRBV7-9 to TRBJ2-7; 9 bases agree with TRBD1. Trimming cost V 6 bases and J 7 bases; bases outside gene matches: 7. This CDR3 is 13 amino acids long. The germline V gene has CDR1 SEHNR and CDR2 FQNEAQ (reference sequence). The CDR3 here is CASRGQGGLEQYF. The CDR3 coding sequence is TGTGCCAGCAGGGGACAGGGAGGATTGGAGCAGTACTTC.

The chain combines TRBV5-1 with TRBJ2-4; TRBD1 matches 9 bases. The V segment lost 0 bases and the J segment 6 bases; nucleotides outside the gene matches: 1. CDR3 length equals 14 residues. CDR1 is SGHRS and CDR2 is YFSETQ in the germline V gene. The CDR3 loop is CASSLGQGGNIQYF. In nucleotides, the CDR3 is TGCGCCAGCAGCTTGGGACAGGGGGGAAACATTCAGTACTTC.

The rearrangement links TRBV12-3 or TRBV12-4 to TRBJ2-5; no reliable D call. This CDR3 region has 14 residues. The V and J ends lost 6 bases and 0 bases respectively, with 11 bases between them. CDR3 in amino acids: CASSRTNHQETQYF. CDR3 sequence (DNA): TGTGCCAGCAGCCGGACCAACCACCAAGAGACCCAGTACTTC.

The J gene is TRBJ2-2, the V gene TRBV19; possible D gene TRBD1, 6 bases. This CDR3 has 14 amino acids. Looked up from germline, CDR1 is LNHDA and CDR2 is SQIVND (reference sequence). Trimming took off 7 bases at V and 1 base at J, with 10 bases between the two ends. This CDR3 is CASNGQLNTGELFF. Written as DNA, the CDR3 is TGTGCCAGTAATGGACAGTTGAACACCGGGGAGCTGTTTTTT. The variable domain in full, with the rest retrieved from reference TRBV19 and TRBJ2-2, is DGGITQSPKYLFRKEGQNVTLSCEQNLNHDAMYWYRQDPGQGLRLIYYSQIVNDFQKGDIAEGYSVSREKKESFPLTVTSAQKNPTAFYLCASNGQLNTGELFFGEGSRLTVL.

The chain carries TRBV20-1 and TRBJ1-2; a weak D match, TRBD1 (5 bases). With 6 bases removed from V and 3 bases from J, the gap between germline ends came to 14 bases. Germline CDR1 and CDR2: DFQATT and SNEGSKA (reference sequence). This CDR3 comprises 13 residues. The CDR3 here is CSADRGGDYGYTF. CDR3 in DNA: TGCAGTGCCGACCGGGGCGGCGACTATGGCTACACCTTC.

The table lists this clonotype with a few counts. The genes are TRBV7-2 and TRBJ1-6; no definite D call. CDR3 length: 16 residues. Deletions cut 7 bases from V and 0 bases from J, with 13 bases between. The V gene's germline CDR1 is SGHTA and CDR2 FQGNSA. CDR3 sequence: CASTVEKSSYNSPLHF. The CDR3 DNA is TGTGCCAGCACCGTTGAAAAGAGCTCCTATAATTCACCCCTCCACTTT.

This rearrangement joins TRBV7-9 to TRBJ1-4, with D perhaps TRBD1 (6 bases). The CDR3 runs to 16 residues. Germline values: CDR1 SEHNR, CDR2 FQNEAQ (reference sequence). V lost 4 bases and J lost 6, with 18 bases in between. The CDR3 is CASSSYGGREDEKLFF. The DNA of the CDR3 is TGTGCCAGCAGCTCCTATGGGGGGCGCGAGGATGAAAAACTGTTTTTT.

This clonotype was counted only a few times. J is TRBJ1-4 and V is TRBV7-9; D is uncertain. CDR3 length: 16 residues. Germline-derived CDR1 and CDR2 are SEHNR and FQNEAQ (reference sequence). Trimming removed 1 base at V and 7 bases at J, with 16 bases between. The CDR3 sequence: CASSLVVGPVAEKLFF. CDR3 in DNA: TGTGCCAGCAGCTTAGTGGTCGGCCCGGTGGCTGAAAAACTGTTTTTT. Full variable domain (remainder filled in from reference TRBV7-9 and TRBJ1-4): DTGVSQNPRHKITKRGQNVTFRCDPISEHNRLYWYRQTLGQGPEFLTYFQNEAQLEKSRLLSDRFSAERPKGSFSTLEIQRTEQGDSAMYLCASSLVVGPVAEKLFFGSGTQLSVL.

This clonotype was seen a handful of times. The rearrangement joins TRBV29-1 to TRBJ1-1; D is unclear. The length of the CDR3 is 13 residues. V lost 2 bases, J lost 4 bases, and 11 bases lay in between. Germline values: CDR1 SQVTM, CDR2 ANQGSEA. The CDR3: CSVESGEGTEAFF. The CDR3 nucleotides are TGCAGCGTTGAATCTGGGGAGGGCACTGAAGCTTTCTTT.

This clonotype was recorded many times. The gene calls are TRBV25-1 and TRBJ1-1; TRBD1 matches 8 bases. The junction had 4 bases not matched to a gene; V was cut back by 8 bases and J by 5 bases. The CDR3 runs to 12 residues. Germline V gives CDR1 MGHDK, CDR2 SYGVNS. CDR3 in amino acids: CASDTGGTEAFF. The DNA of the CDR3 is TGTGCCAGCGATACAGGGGGTACTGAAGCTTTCTTT.

This sequence joins TRBV25-1 and TRBJ2-4; tentative D call: TRBD2 (5 bases). Per the germline V gene, CDR1 is MGHDK and CDR2 is SYGVNS. CDR3 length: 15 residues. V was clipped by 1 base and J by 0 bases, with 7 bases between them. The CDR3 DNA follows: TGTGCCAGCAGTGAATTCGGGGAAGCCAAAAACATTCAGTACTTC. This gives the protein CASSEFGEAKNIQYF.

The CDR3 DNA follows: TGTGCCAGCAGCTTCCCCTTTTATGAGCAGTTCTTC. This translates into CASSFPFYEQFF. V gene TRBV7-2 combines with J gene TRBJ2-1; D remains unclear. V lost 3 bases to trimming and J lost 8 bases, with 8 bases between them. The CDR3 runs to 12 residues. Germline V gives CDR1 SGHTA, CDR2 FQGNSA. The entire variable domain, with the rest obtained from reference TRBV7-2 and TRBJ2-1, is as follows: GAGVSQSPSNKVTEKGKDVELRCDPISGHTALYWYRQSLGQGLEFLIYFQGNSAPDKSGLPSDRFSAERTGGSVSTLTIQRTQQEDSAVYLCASSFPFYEQFFGPGTRLTVL.

This clonotype was observed a handful of times. The chain combines TRBV3-1 with TRBJ1-1; D is possibly TRBD1 (6 bases). V was clipped by 2 bases and J by 3 bases, with 10 bases between them. The V gene's germline CDR1 is LGHDT and CDR2 YNNKEL (reference sequence). The CDR3 spans 14 residues. The CDR3 spells CASSQPGAHTEAFF. CDR3 DNA: TGTGCCAGCAGCCAACCGGGGGCTCACACTGAAGCTTTCTTT.

The chain carries TRBV5-1 and TRBJ2-1, with TRBD2 matching over 16 bases. Unmatched junction bases numbered 4, after V lost 4 bases and J lost 0 bases. Germline V gives CDR1 SGHRS, CDR2 YFSETQ. The length of the CDR3 is 18 residues. In nucleotides, the CDR3 is TGCGCCAGCAGCAAGGGACTAGCGGGGGGGCTCTCCTACAATGAGCAGTTCTTC. This translates into CASSKGLAGGLSYNEQFF.

This sequence joins TRBV27 and TRBJ2-7; D gene unclear. This CDR3 is built from 16 residues. V lost 5 bases, J lost 6 bases, and 23 bases lay in between. Germline CDR1 is MNHEY and CDR2 is SMNVEV (reference sequence). The CDR3: CASSPGRRMPYREQYF. The DNA of the CDR3 is TGTGCCAGCAGTCCTGGGCGTCGTATGCCTTACCGCGAGCAGTACTTC.

There are a few counts of this clonotype. The rearrangement joins TRBV5-1 to TRBJ1-5; D gene uncertain. CDR1 SGHRS and CDR2 YFSETQ come from the germline V gene. Trimming shortened V by 1 base and J by 7 bases, and 0 bases separated the two germline ends. The CDR3 consists of 10 residues. CDR3 nucleotide sequence: TGCGCCAGCAGCTTGCAGCCCCAGCATTTT. Translating it yields CASSLQPQHF.

This clonotype was seen ten or more times. The V gene is TRBV10-3, the J gene TRBJ2-1; possible D gene TRBD1, 5 bases. Trimming pared 5 bases from V and 5 bases from J, leaving 19 bases between. The CDR3 spans 16 residues. Germline CDR1 reads ENHRY; CDR2 reads SYGVKD. The CDR3 DNA reads TGTGCCATCAGTCAGAGGTTTTCGACAGCCGACAATGAGCAGTTCTTC. It yields the protein CAISQRFSTADNEQFF.

This clonotype was recorded many times. The rearrangement uses TRBV20-1 and TRBJ1-3; 7 bases agree with TRBD1. Per germline, CDR1 DFQATT and CDR2 SNEGSKA (reference sequence). The CDR3 consists of 15 residues. J was trimmed by 4 bases and V by 1 base; bases with no gene match: 7. DNA of the CDR3: TGCAGTGCTAGAGGGCACAGGGGTTCCGGAAACACCATATATTTT. Translation: CSARGHRGSGNTIYF.

The chain joins TRBV5-1 to TRBJ1-1; 8 bases map to TRBD1. J lost 1 base, V lost 4 bases, and 9 bases had no gene match. Per germline, CDR1 SGHRS and CDR2 YFSETQ. This CDR3 has 16 amino acids. Here the CDR3 reads CASSGKTGDGNTEAFF. In nucleotides, the CDR3 is TGCGCCAGCAGCGGAAAGACAGGGGACGGGAACACTGAAGCTTTCTTT.

This clonotype was seen a few times. This sequence joins TRBV5-1 and TRBJ2-1; D unresolved. Germline assignment: CDR1 SGHRS and CDR2 YFSETQ. The V and J ends lost 4 bases and 3 bases respectively, with 14 bases between them. The CDR3 totals 15 residues. CDR3 sequence (DNA): TGCGCCAGCAGCGCCGAGTACCAGATCTACAATGAGCAGTTCTTC. Protein: CASSAEYQIYNEQFF.

The gene calls are TRBV10-3 and TRBJ2-1; the match to TRBD1 covers 11 bases. Germline trimming cut 2 bases from V and 7 bases from J; bases unmatched to any gene: 4. The CDR3 is 15 residues long. Germline CDR1 and CDR2: ENHRY and SYGVKD. The DNA for the CDR3 is TGTGCCATCAGTGAGCTAGGACAGGGGGCAAATGAGCAGTTCTTC. It encodes CAISELGQGANEQFF.

This rearrangement joins TRBV5-1 to TRBJ1-1; no reliable D call. Germline CDR1 and CDR2: SGHRS and YFSETQ. The CDR3 has 15 residues. With 0 bases removed from V and 1 base from J, the gap between germline ends came to 10 bases. The CDR3 region has the DNA TGCGCCAGCAGCTTGGTGGTAGGGAGGAACACTGAAGCTTTCTTT. It encodes CASSLVVGRNTEAFF.

This clonotype was seen a few times. The rearrangement uses TRBV10-3 and TRBJ2-1, with 10 bases that match TRBD1. The CDR3 runs to 15 residues. The germline V gene encodes CDR1 ENHRY and CDR2 SYGVKD. V shed 2 bases and J 8 bases; nucleotides not matched to a gene: 6. As DNA, the CDR3 is TGTGCCATCAGTGAGAGACAGGGGGCAGGGGATGAGCAGTTCTTC. Translated: CAISERQGAGDEQFF.